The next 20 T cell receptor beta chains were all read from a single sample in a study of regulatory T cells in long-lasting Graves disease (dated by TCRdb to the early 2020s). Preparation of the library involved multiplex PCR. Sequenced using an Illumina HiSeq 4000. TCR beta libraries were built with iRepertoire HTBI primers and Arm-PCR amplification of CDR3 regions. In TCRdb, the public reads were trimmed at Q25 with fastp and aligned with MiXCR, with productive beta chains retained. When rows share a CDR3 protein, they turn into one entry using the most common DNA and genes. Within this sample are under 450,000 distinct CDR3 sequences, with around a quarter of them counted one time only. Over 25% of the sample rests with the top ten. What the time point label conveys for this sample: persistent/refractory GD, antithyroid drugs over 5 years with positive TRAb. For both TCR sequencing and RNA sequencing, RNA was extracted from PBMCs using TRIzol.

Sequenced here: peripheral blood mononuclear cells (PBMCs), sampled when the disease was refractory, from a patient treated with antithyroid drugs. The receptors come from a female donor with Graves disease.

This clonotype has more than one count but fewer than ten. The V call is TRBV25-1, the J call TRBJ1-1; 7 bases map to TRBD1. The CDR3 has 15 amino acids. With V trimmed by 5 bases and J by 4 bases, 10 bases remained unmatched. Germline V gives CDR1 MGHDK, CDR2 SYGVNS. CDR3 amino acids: CASSRKTGSGTEAFF. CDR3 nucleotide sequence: TGTGCCAGCAGTAGAAAGACAGGGTCGGGCACTGAAGCTTTCTTT. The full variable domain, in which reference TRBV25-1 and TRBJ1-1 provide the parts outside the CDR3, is EADIYQTPRYLVIGTGKKITLECSQTMGHDKMYWYQQDPGMELHLIHYSYGVNSTEKGDLSSESTVSRIRTEHFPLTLESARPSHTSQYLCASSRKTGSGTEAFFGQGTRLTVV.

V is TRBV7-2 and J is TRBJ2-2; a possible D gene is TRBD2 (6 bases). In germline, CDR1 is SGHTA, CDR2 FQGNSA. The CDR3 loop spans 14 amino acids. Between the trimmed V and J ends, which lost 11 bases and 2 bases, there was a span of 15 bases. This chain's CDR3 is CAQVRAGNTGELFF. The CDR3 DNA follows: TGTGCCCAGGTCAGGGCGGGAAACACCGGGGAGCTGTTTTTT. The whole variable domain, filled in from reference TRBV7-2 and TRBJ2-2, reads GAGVSQSPSNKVTEKGKDVELRCDPISGHTALYWYRQSLGQGLEFLIYFQGNSAPDKSGLPSDRFSAERTGGSVSTLTIQRTQQEDSAVYLCAQVRAGNTGELFFGEGSRLTVL.

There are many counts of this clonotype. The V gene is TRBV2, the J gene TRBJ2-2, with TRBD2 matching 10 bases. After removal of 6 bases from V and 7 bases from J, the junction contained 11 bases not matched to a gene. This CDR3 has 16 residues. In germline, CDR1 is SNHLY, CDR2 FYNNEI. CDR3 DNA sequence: TGTGCCAGCAGAGCGACTAGCGGGCAAGGCCTCGGGGAGCTGTTTTTT. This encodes CASRATSGQGLGELFF.

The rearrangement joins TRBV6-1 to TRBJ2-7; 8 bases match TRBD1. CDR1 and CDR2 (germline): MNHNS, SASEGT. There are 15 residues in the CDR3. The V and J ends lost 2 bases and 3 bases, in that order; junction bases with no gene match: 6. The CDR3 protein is CASSERGQVYYEQYF. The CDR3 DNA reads TGTGCCAGCAGTGAAAGGGGACAGGTCTACTACGAGCAGTACTTC.

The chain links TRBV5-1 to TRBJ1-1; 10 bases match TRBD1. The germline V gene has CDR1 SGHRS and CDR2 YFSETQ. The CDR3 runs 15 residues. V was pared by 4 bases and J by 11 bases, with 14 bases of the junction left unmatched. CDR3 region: CASSKGATGTGVAFF. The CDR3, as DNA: TGCGCCAGCAGCAAGGGCGCCACCGGGACAGGGGTTGCTTTCTTT.

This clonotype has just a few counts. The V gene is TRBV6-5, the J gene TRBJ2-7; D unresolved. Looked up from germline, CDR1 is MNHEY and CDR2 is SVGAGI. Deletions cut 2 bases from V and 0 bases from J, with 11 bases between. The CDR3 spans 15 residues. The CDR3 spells CASSYGIGHSYEQYF. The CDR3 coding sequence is TGTGCCAGCAGTTACGGGATAGGTCACTCCTACGAGCAGTACTTC.

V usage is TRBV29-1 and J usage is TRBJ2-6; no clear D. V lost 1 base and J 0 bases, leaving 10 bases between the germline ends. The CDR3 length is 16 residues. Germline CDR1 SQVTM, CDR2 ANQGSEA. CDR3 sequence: CSVEVGRFSGANVLTF. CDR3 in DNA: TGCAGCGTTGAAGTGGGCAGGTTCTCTGGGGCCAACGTCCTGACTTTC.

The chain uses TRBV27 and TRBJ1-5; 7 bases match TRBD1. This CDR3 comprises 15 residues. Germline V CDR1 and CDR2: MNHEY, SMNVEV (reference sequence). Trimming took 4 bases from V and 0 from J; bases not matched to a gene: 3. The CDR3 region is CASSYQGVSNQPQHF. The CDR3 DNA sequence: TGTGCCAGCAGTTATCAGGGGGTTAGCAATCAGCCCCAGCATTTT.

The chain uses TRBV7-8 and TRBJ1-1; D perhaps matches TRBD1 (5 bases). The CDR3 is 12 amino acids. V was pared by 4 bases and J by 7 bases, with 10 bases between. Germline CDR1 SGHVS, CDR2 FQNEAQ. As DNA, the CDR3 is TGTGCCAGCAGCTCAACCGGGGGTGAAGCTTTCTTT. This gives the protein CASSSTGGEAFF.

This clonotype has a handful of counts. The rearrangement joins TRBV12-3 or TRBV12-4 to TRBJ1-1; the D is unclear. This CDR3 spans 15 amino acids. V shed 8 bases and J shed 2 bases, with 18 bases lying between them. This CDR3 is CASQTGGQINTEAFF. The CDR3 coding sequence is TGTGCCAGCCAGACGGGCGGGCAGATAAACACTGAAGCTTTCTTT.

CDR3 in amino acids: CAWSGGGAKNIQYF. The CDR3 nucleotides read TGTGCCTGGAGTGGTGGGGGGGCCAAAAACATTCAGTACTTC. The chain is built from TRBV30 and TRBJ2-4, with a weak D call TRBD2 (6 bases). CDR3 length equals 14 residues. Germline CDR1 is GTSNPN and CDR2 is SVGIG (reference sequence). Trimming cost V 1 base and J 1 base, with 8 bases left between them.

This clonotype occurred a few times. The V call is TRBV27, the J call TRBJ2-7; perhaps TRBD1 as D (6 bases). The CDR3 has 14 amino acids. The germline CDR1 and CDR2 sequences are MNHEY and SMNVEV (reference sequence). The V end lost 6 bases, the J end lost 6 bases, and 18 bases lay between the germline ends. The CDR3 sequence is CASSSGGSRIEQYF. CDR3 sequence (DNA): TGTGCCAGCAGCTCTGGGGGCTCGAGGATCGAGCAGTACTTC.

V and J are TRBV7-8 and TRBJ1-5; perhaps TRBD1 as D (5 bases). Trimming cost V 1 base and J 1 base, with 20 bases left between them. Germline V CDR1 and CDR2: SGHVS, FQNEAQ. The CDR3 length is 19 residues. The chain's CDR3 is CASSLVVGLGRASNQPQHF. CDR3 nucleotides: TGTGCCAGCAGCTTAGTTGTCGGGTTAGGCAGGGCGAGCAATCAGCCCCAGCATTTT.

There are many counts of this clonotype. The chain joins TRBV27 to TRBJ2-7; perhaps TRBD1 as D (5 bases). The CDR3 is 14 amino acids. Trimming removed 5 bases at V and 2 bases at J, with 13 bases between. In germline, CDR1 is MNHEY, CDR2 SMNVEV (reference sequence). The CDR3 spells CASSPSKGPYEQYF. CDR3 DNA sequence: TGTGCCAGCAGTCCTTCTAAGGGGCCCTACGAGCAGTACTTC.

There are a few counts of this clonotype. The CDR3 is CAQRRGAEAFF. In DNA, the CDR3 is TGTGCCCAACGCAGGGGGGCTGAAGCTTTCTTT. The genes are TRBV30 and TRBJ1-1, with 7 bases that match TRBD1. The CDR3 is 11 amino acids. The germline V gene encodes CDR1 GTSNPN and CDR2 SVGIG (reference sequence). V gave up 8 bases and J gave up 6 bases; unmatched junction bases: 6.

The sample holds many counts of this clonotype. CDR3 sequence reads: CASSERGLNSPLHF. In DNA, the CDR3 is TGTGCCAGCAGTGAACGCGGCTTAAATTCACCCCTCCACTTT. The chain recombines TRBV6-1 with TRBJ1-6, with D uncertain. The CDR3 has 14 residues. Trimming removed 2 bases at V and 7 bases at J, with 9 bases between. The germline CDR1 and CDR2 sequences are MNHNS and SASEGT.

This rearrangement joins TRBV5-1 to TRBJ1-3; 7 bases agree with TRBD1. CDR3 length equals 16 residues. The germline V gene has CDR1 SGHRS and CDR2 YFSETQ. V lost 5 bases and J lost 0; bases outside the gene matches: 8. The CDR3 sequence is CASSVTGDISGNTIYF. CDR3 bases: TGCGCCAGCAGTGTAACAGGGGACATCTCTGGAAACACCATATATTTT. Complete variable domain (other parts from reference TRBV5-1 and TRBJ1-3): KAGVTQTPRYLIKTRGQQVTLSCSPISGHRSVSWYQQTPGQGLQFLFEYFSETQRNKGNFPGRFSGRQFSNSRSEMNVSTLELGDSALYLCASSVTGDISGNTIYFGEGSWLTVV.

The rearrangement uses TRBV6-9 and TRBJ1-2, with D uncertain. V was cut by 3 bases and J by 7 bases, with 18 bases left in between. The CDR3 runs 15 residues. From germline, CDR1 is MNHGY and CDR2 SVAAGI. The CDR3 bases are TGTGCCAGCAGTTACCTCGAGGCAGGACTCGGTGGCTACACCTTC. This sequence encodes CASSYLEAGLGGYTF.

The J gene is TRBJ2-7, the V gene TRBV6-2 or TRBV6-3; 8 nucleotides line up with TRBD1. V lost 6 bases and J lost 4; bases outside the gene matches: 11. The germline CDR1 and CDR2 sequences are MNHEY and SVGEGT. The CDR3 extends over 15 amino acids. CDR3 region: CASSPRGQGAYEQYF. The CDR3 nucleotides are TGTGCCAGCAGCCCTCGAGGACAGGGTGCTTACGAGCAGTACTTC.

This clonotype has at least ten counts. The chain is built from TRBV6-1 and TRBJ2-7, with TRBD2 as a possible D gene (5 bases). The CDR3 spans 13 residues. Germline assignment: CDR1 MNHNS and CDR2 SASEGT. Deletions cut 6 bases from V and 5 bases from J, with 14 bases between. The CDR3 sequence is CASRKEPRDEQYF. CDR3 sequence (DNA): TGTGCCAGCAGAAAGGAACCGAGGGACGAGCAGTACTTC.